Described below is a single T cell receptor (beta chain) sequence and its context. The specificity of this receptor is unknown. The CDR3 measures 14 amino acids from cysteine to phenylalanine. DNA is not recorded here. CDR1 and CDR2 (SGDLS, YYNGEE) derive from the germline V gene. Instrument used: Illumina HiSeq 2000. 5'RACE template switching, by which a universal primer site and unique molecular identifiers were added, was used to make TCR beta cDNA libraries. cDNA synthesis was primed from the TCR beta constant segment, followed by two successive PCR amplification steps. The original methods were these. MIGEC was used to demultiplex reads and group reads by UMI, and MiTCR was used to assemble and quantify clonotypes. Only TCR cDNA sequences supported by at least two reads were kept to exclude erroneous sequences. The tcR package was used for downstream repertoire analysis, and clonotypes were matched across fractions by CDR3 nucleotide sequence plus V segment. VDJmatch was used to annotate antigen specificity against VDJdb, with one amino acid substitution allowed in CDR3. TCRdb reprocessed the reads, reporting each CDR3 protein sequence once and no DNA. The V and J calls come from TCRdb's annotation, not from the publication. This sample's table contains 200,000 to 300,000 distinct CDR3 sequences. Of the sample, roughly 4.2% is held by the ten largest clones.

HCMV-specific IgG was detected in serum with a commercial ELISA kit to determine HCMV serostatus. Ficoll density gradient centrifugation was used to isolate peripheral blood mononuclear cells from blood. This sample was included in a study of T cells expressing NK-cell markers (dated by TCRdb to the early 2020s). Broadly, across the study: Three sorted T-cell subsets (CD3+CD56+NKG2C+, CD3+CD56+NKG2C- and CD3+CD56-NKG2C+) from eight donors had their TCR beta-chain repertoires profiled. Among the eight sequenced donors, seven were HCMV-seropositive and one was HCMV-seronegative. Randomly selected healthy volunteers, three men and five women, were used as the eight sequenced donors. Libraries were sequenced as 2 x 150 bp reads on Illumina HiSeq 2000/2500, MiSeq or NextSeq.

The full study reports these points: Whether the expanded NKG2C-expressing T cell clones were specific for HCMV antigens remained unclear. Those dominant clonotypes were again the most abundant among CD3+CD56-NKG2C+ cells in a handful of donors, at about 28.3-60.1%. In several donors, the dominant CD3+CD56+NKG2C+ clonotypes were found to rank among the top 10 CD8+ clonotypes and to make up 1.0-7.0% of CD8+ T cells.

The receptor was isolated from a woman aged 18 to 69 in good health. The chain is made from TRBV9 and TRBJ2-4. Sample: blood T cells: a sorted CD56 or NKG2C T cell subset, CD4+ or CD8+ T cells, or bulk PBMC T cells (not recorded which). CDR3 loop: CASSEGLAKNIQYF.